Listed below are T cell receptor beta chains from one sample, sequenced in a study of cytomegalovirus exposure and HLA in healthy donors. Sequenced by immunoSEQ multiplex PCR; TCRdb stores in-frame clones only, minus some. The data contain 30,000 to 35,000 clones, 80% of them singletons. Sequenced material: PBMCs. The receptors were sampled from a male donor in good health and CMV-seronegative. The CDR3 runs from the conserved cysteine through the conserved F or W. Each record gives: V gene, D gene, clone size, J gene, CDR3 DNA, CDR3 protein. The D gene is left open where the match is weak. Expanded clones are given a class, and other clones once, few, many or no size at all.

>TRBV27|TRBD2|-|TRBJ2-7
TGTGCCAGAACCTTAGCGGGAGGCACTAGCGAGCAGTACTTC
CARTLAGGTSEQYF
>TRBV11-2|-|-|TRBJ1-2
TGTGCCAGCAGCTCCAATTTGGACGGGATCGGCGGCTACACCTTC
CASSSNLDGIGGYTF
>TRBV5-1|TRBD1|once|TRBJ2-7
TGCGCCAGCAGACCAGGACAGGTGGTTGTCGGGGACGAGCAGTACTTC
CASRPGQVVVGDEQYF
>TRBV7-9|-|-|TRBJ1-4
TGTGCCAGCAGCTTACGATCGCGGTCTAGAGAAAAACTGTTTTTT
CASSLRSRSREKLFF
>TRBV2|TRBD2|-|TRBJ2-7
TGTGCCAGCAGTGGACTAGCGGGAGTAAGCTACGAGCAGTACTTC
CASSGLAGVSYEQYF
>TRBV2|TRBD1|-|TRBJ2-7
TGTGCCAGCAAGCTACAGACAGGGGGCGCTTACGAGCAGTACTTC
CASKLQTGGAYEQYF
>TRBV5-1|TRBD1|few|TRBJ1-2
TGCGCCAGCAGCCCCGGACAGGACTATGGCTACACCTTC
CASSPGQDYGYTF
>TRBV6-6|TRBD1|-|TRBJ2-5
TGTGCCAGCAGTTCGACAGGGGACCCCCAAGAGACCCAGTACTTC
CASSSTGDPQETQYF
>TRBV19|TRBD1|few|TRBJ2-2
TGTGCCAGTAGTATGATCCGGGACAGGGCAATATATTGGGCCCACCCCGGGGAGCTGTTTTTT
CASSMIRDRAIYWAHPGELFF
>TRBV18|-|-|TRBJ2-5
TGTGCCAGCTCACCACTGAAACCGGGGCGGGGAGGAGAGACCCAGTACTTC
CASSPLKPGRGGETQYF
>TRBV5-1|-|-|TRBJ2-3
TGCGCCAGCAGCGAGGGAGTTGTTACCAGGGGGAGGGATACGCAGTATTTT
CASSEGVVTRGRDTQYF
>TRBV6-5|-|-|TRBJ2-1
TGTGCCAGCAGTTACGCCCAGGAACACAATGAGCAGTTCTTC
CASSYAQEHNEQFF
>TRBV6-5|TRBD1|-|TRBJ2-7
TGTGCCAGCACCAAGGGACAGGGCTTCTACGAGCAGTACTTC
CASTKGQGFYEQYF
>TRBV7-2|TRBD2|-|TRBJ2-7
TGTGCCAGCAGCCGGGGACTAGCGGGATACGAGCAGTACTTC
CASSRGLAGYEQYF
>TRBV14|-|few|TRBJ2-3
TGTGCCAGCAGCCAGATCGACTTCACTAGCACAGATACGCAGTATTTT
CASSQIDFTSTDTQYF
>TRBV19|TRBD1|-|TRBJ1-6
TGTGCCAGTAGTGTTACAGGGGAGGCTTCACCCCTCCACTTT
CASSVTGEASPLHF
>TRBV7-9|-|once|TRBJ1-1
TGTGCCAGCAGCTTTAACATGAACACTGAAGCTTTCTTT
CASSFNMNTEAFF
>TRBV5-6|-|-|TRBJ2-7
TGTGCCAGCAGCCGCATGGGGGCGAAGTTCCACGAGCAGTACTTC
CASSRMGAKFHEQYF
>TRBV9|-|-|TRBJ1-6
TGTGCCAGCAGCGTAGCTGGGGGGGATAATTCACCCCTCCACTTT
CASSVAGGDNSPLHF
>TRBV28|-|-|TRBJ1-5
TGTGCCAGCACACGGGATGGCAATCAGCCCCAGCATTTT
CASTRDGNQPQHF
>TRBV4-3|-|-|TRBJ2-2
TGCGCCAGCAGCCAAGAATTATCCCTCAGGGAGGTTCGCACCGGGGAGCTGTTTTTT
CASSQELSLREVRTGELFF
>TRBV11-1|TRBD1|once|TRBJ2-7
TGTGCCAGCAGCCGAAGACAGGGGTTCCACGAGCAGTACTTC
CASSRRQGFHEQYF
>TRBV7-9|-|-|TRBJ2-5
TGTGCCAGCAGCACCGCGGCAGGGGCCCAAGAGACCCAGTACTTC
CASSTAAGAQETQYF
>TRBV19|-|-|TRBJ1-1
TGTGCCAGTAGTACTACGGGGAGCAACCGCCACACTGAAGCTTTCTTT
CASSTTGSNRHTEAFF
>TRBV7-9|-|-|TRBJ1-1
TGTGCCAGCAGCTTAGATGGCGGGGGATGGAACACTGAAGCTTTCTTT
CASSLDGGGWNTEAFF
>TRBV6-5|-|-|TRBJ1-1
TGTGCCAGCAGTTACGGAGGGAACACTGAAGCTTTCTTT
CASSYGGNTEAFF
>TRBV6-1|-|-|TRBJ1-2
TGTGCCAGCAGTGCCGAGGCAGTTGGGGGCTACACCTTC
CASSAEAVGGYTF
>TRBV29-1|TRBD1|-|TRBJ1-5
TGCAGCGTTGTAACAGGGGGGAATCAGCCCCAGCATTTT
CSVVTGGNQPQHF